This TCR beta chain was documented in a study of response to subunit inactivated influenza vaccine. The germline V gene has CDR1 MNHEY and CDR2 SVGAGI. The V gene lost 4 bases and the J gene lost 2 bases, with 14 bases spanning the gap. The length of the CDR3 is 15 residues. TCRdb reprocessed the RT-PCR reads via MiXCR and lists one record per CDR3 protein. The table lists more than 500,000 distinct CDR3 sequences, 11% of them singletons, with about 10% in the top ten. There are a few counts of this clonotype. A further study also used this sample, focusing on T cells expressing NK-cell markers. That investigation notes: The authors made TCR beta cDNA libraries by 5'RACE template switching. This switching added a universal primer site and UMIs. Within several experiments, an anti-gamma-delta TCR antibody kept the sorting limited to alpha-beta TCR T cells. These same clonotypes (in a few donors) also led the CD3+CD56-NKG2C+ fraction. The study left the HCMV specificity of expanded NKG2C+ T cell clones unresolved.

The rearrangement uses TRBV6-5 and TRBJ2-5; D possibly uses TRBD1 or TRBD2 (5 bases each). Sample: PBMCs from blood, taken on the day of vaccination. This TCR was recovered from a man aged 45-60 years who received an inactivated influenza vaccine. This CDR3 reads CASSFRRGRQETQYF. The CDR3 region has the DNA TGTGCCAGCAGTTTCCGACGGGGCCGTCAAGAGACCCAGTACTTC.